A single TCR beta chain is shown here with its context. The data belong to a study of blood T cell repertoires in COVID-19. Measured with immunoSEQ multiplex PCR; TCRdb has only the in-frame clones, and not every one. This table has fewer than 300,000 clones, around 88% appearing once. Residents of 24 US areas, aged about 18 to 95 years, made up the participants. The germline V gene encodes CDR1 SGHDN and CDR2 FVKESK. Germline trimming cut 3 bases from V and 12 bases from J; bases unmatched to any gene: 10. The CDR3 covers 13 residues. Sequenced material: PBMCs or T cells enriched from blood (not recorded which). The V call is TRBV14, the J call TRBJ1-1; 7 bases are shared with TRBD1. The clonotype comes from a woman in her forties with acute COVID-19. CDR3 nucleotides: TGTGCCAGCAGCCAGCGTCGGGACAGCTTCCCTTTCTTT. It specifies CASSQRRDSFPFF.